This record concerns one T cell receptor beta chain sequence. The data were obtained in a study of T cell responses to AZD1222 COVID-19 vaccine. The assay was immunoSEQ multiplex PCR, and TCRdb's table has in-frame clones only and misses some. The repertoire includes around 100,000 clones, about 90% of them detected once, and 1.5% to 2% sits in the top ten. Trimming removed 7 bases from V and 0 bases from J; junction bases left unmatched: 5. In germline, CDR1 is LGHNT, CDR2 FRNRAP. The CDR3 has 14 amino acids. The starting material was peripheral blood, obtained on day 0 of AZD1222 vaccination. This TCR was recovered from an adult in good health. The genes are TRBV12-5 and TRBJ2-7; 8 bases match TRBD1. The CDR3 spells CASDRDRTSYEQYF. CDR3 DNA: TGTGCTAGTGACCGGGACAGGACCTCCTACGAGCAGTACTTC. Combining the CDR3 with reference TRBV12-5 and TRBJ2-7 gives the whole variable domain DARVTQTPRHKVTEMGQEVTMRCQPILGHNTVFWYRQTMMQGLELLAYFRNRAPLDDSGMPKDRFSAEMPDATLATLKIQPSEPRDSAVYFCASDRDRTSYEQYFGPGTRLTVT.